These T cell receptor beta chains were read from a single sample in a study of T cells after yellow fever vaccination. Each CDR3 protein is one row after TCRdb ran MiXCR on the 5' RACE reads. The sample contains some 560,000 distinct CDR3 sequences, around 21% of which appear only once. The sequencing here drew on PBMCs, taken 15 days after the yellow fever booster vaccination. The origin of the receptors is a man aged 25-45 years who received the YFV17D yellow fever vaccine. The CDR3 runs from the conserved cysteine through the conserved F or W. A D gene is named only where the DNA matches it firmly. The size entry is marked missing in some rows and otherwise reads once, few, many or a size class.

>few|TRBV5-1|.|TRBJ2-5|14
CASSFTSLLETQYF
TGCGCCAGCAGCTTTACTAGCTTGTTGGAGACCCAGTACTTC
>.|TRBV29-1|TRBD2|TRBJ2-1|15
CSVGGTSGSHNEQFF
TGCAGCGTAGGAGGGACTAGCGGGAGCCACAATGAGCAGTTCTTC
>.|TRBV29-1|TRBD2|TRBJ2-1|14
CSVRTSGGLGEQFF
TGCAGCGTTAGGACTAGCGGGGGCCTCGGTGAGCAGTTCTTC
>few|TRBV20-1|TRBD1|TRBJ2-1|12
CSPGQADNEQFF
TGCAGCCCGGGACAGGCCGACAATGAGCAGTTCTTC
>.|TRBV6-1|.|TRBJ2-3|14
CASRMTWDTDTQYF
TGTGCCAGCAGGATGACCTGGGACACAGATACGCAGTATTTT
>few|TRBV6-6|.|TRBJ2-1|13
CASERGRYNEQFF
TGTGCCAGCGAGCGTGGTCGGTACAATGAGCAGTTCTTC
>.|TRBV9|.|TRBJ1-2|16
CASSVEDGVAVSGYTF
TGTGCCAGCAGCGTCGAGGACGGGGTAGCGGTTTCTGGCTACACCTTC
>.|TRBV27|.|TRBJ2-5|14
CASSSPGNGETQYF
TGTGCCAGCAGTTCCCCGGGGAATGGGGAGACCCAGTACTTC
>.|TRBV25-1|TRBD1|TRBJ2-7|14
CASSHTRQGYEQYF
TGTGCCAGCAGTCATACCCGACAGGGCTACGAGCAGTACTTC
>.|TRBV29-1|TRBD2|TRBJ2-2|16
CSAGLAGGPDTGELFF
TGCAGCGCGGGACTAGCGGGAGGGCCCGACACCGGGGAGCTGTTTTTT
>few|TRBV27|.|TRBJ2-2|13
CASSLLVRGELFF
TGTGCCAGCAGTTTACTGGTTCGCGGGGAGCTGTTTTTT
>.|TRBV6-2/TRBV6-3|TRBD2|TRBJ2-3|11
CASSHGTSAYF
TGTGCCAGCAGTCACGGGACTAGCGCGTATTTT
>few|TRBV28|TRBD2|TRBJ2-5|16
CASKIVASGIGETQYF
TGTGCCAGCAAGATTGTGGCTAGCGGGATTGGGGAGACCCAGTACTTC
>once|TRBV18|.|TRBJ2-2|15
CASSPPHGSGGELFF
TGTGCCAGCTCACCACCTCACGGGAGTGGCGGGGAGCTGTTTTTT
>few|TRBV28|TRBD2|TRBJ2-3|14
CASTGGGRTDTQYF
TGTGCCAGCACGGGGGGGGGCAGAACAGATACGCAGTATTTT
>.|TRBV5-1|TRBD1|TRBJ1-6|14
CASRGGQNNSPLHF
TGCGCCAGCAGAGGGGGACAGAATAATTCACCCCTCCACTTT
>many|TRBV29-1|TRBD1|TRBJ2-1|13
CSGHDRDYNEQFF
TGCAGCGGGCACGACAGGGATTACAATGAGCAGTTCTTC
>few|TRBV7-9|.|TRBJ1-1|12
CASSREFGQAFF
TGTGCCAGCAGCCGGGAGTTTGGGCAAGCTTTCTTT
>.|TRBV20-1|.|TRBJ2-3|12
CSATPTGDTQYF
TGCAGTGCTACCCCAACCGGGGATACGCAGTATTTT
>.|TRBV18|TRBD2|TRBJ2-7|15
CASSTQTSGSYEQYF
TGTGCCAGCTCAACACAGACTAGCGGCTCGTACGAGCAGTACTTC
>.|TRBV20-1|.|TRBJ2-7|11
CSAYLVYEQYF
TGCAGTGCATATCTCGTCTACGAGCAGTACTTC
>.|TRBV5-1|TRBD2|TRBJ2-7|14
CASSPRTSSYEQYF
TGCGCCAGCAGCCCCAGGACTAGCAGTTACGAGCAGTACTTC
>few|TRBV6-2/TRBV6-3|TRBD2|TRBJ2-1|15
CASSYPGLAGIEQFF
TGTGCCAGCAGTTACCCGGGACTAGCGGGAATTGAGCAGTTCTTC
>.|TRBV18|TRBD2|TRBJ2-5|18
CASSPIRKATGGPETQYF
TGTGCCAGCTCACCAATCCGGAAGGCGACGGGAGGGCCAGAGACCCAGTACTTC
>few|TRBV4-1|TRBD2|TRBJ2-7|21
CASSQDTSGGKRGQRTYEQYF
TGCGCCAGCAGCCAAGATACTTCGGGGGGGAAGAGGGGACAACGGACTTACGAGCAGTACTTC
>few|TRBV3-1|TRBD2|TRBJ2-1|16
CASSRDSGSSYNEQFF
TGTGCCAGCAGCCGAGATAGCGGGAGTTCCTACAATGAGCAGTTCTTC
>.|TRBV18|TRBD1|TRBJ2-1|15
CASSPPGQGGREQFF
TGTGCCAGCTCACCCCCGGGACAGGGGGGGAGGGAGCAGTTCTTC
>.|TRBV30|TRBD2|TRBJ2-2|15
CAWTRAGGMPGELFF
TGTGCCTGGACTAGGGCGGGGGGTATGCCCGGGGAGCTGTTTTTT
>.|TRBV6-1|TRBD1|TRBJ1-4|13
CASRDSRNEKLFF
TGTGCCAGCCGGGACAGTCGCAATGAAAAACTGTTTTTT
>.|TRBV7-9|TRBD2|TRBJ2-1|13
CAVPGLGYNEQFF
TGTGCCGTCCCGGGACTAGGCTACAATGAGCAGTTCTTC
>.|TRBV9|.|TRBJ2-7|16
CASSPSISGGPYEQYF
TGTGCCAGCAGCCCAAGCATCTCGGGGGGCCCCTACGAGCAGTACTTC
>.|TRBV6-5|TRBD1|TRBJ2-7|16
CASSYSWTGGSYEQYF
TGTGCCAGCAGTTACAGTTGGACAGGGGGCTCCTACGAGCAGTACTTC
>few|TRBV14|TRBD2|TRBJ2-5|13
CASSRGGLETQYF
TGTGCCAGCAGCCGGGGGGGACTGGAGACCCAGTACTTC
>.|TRBV7-2|.|TRBJ2-7|15
CASSFLGSSSYEQYF
TGTGCCAGCAGCTTTCTAGGCTCCAGCTCCTACGAGCAGTACTTC
>.|TRBV15|.|TRBJ2-1|15
CATSREWGRFGEQFF
TGTGCCACCAGCAGAGAGTGGGGTAGGTTCGGTGAGCAGTTCTTC
>.|TRBV29-1|.|TRBJ2-7|15
CSVTASGAGASEQYF
TGCAGCGTAACCGCCTCCGGGGCAGGGGCATCCGAGCAGTACTTC
>.|TRBV6-5|.|TRBJ1-1|11
CASQSGSEAFF
TGTGCCAGCCAGTCGGGCTCTGAAGCTTTCTTT
>.|TRBV19|.|TRBJ1-1|13
CASSGGPYTEAFF
TGTGCCAGTAGTGGGGGACCTTACACTGAAGCTTTCTTT
>many|TRBV5-1|TRBD2|TRBJ2-1|15
CASSLDASGRNEQFF
TGCGCCAGCAGCTTGGATGCTAGCGGGAGAAATGAGCAGTTCTTC
>.|TRBV9|TRBD1|TRBJ2-7|14
CASSVSGQGYEQYF
TGTGCCAGCAGCGTTTCGGGACAGGGCTACGAGCAGTACTTC